The present entry profiles one T cell receptor beta chain with its context. Its antigen is unidentified. Time point defined: week 35, safety follow-up. A single vaccine dose contained 300 ug of mutant IDH1 20-mer peptide, and topical imiquimod was used with it. Profiling relied on immunoSEQ multiplex PCR, and the TCRdb table lists in-frame clones only, not all of them. The sample lists around 53,000 clones; more than 65% were seen once. V lost 0 bases, J lost 5 bases, and 2 bases stayed unmatched. The length of the CDR3 is 15 residues. CDR1 and CDR2 from the germline V gene are SGDLS and YYNGEE. The data originate from a study of a mutant IDH1 vaccine in newly diagnosed glioma. As for the study in general: The start of vaccination came 4-6 weeks after radiotherapy alone, or with temozolomide cycles. The earlier regimen, radiotherapy, temozolomide, or both, was most often both.

Findings and caveats of the study: Vaccine-induced immune responses were detected in around 93% of patients.

The chain uses TRBV9 and TRBJ2-5, with TRBD2 matching over 12 bases. The sequences come from PBMCs, collected from a glioma patient whose treatment included an IDH1 peptide vaccine. The clonotype originates from a middle-aged man with glioma. The CDR3 nucleotides are TGTGCCAGCAGCGTAGGCGGGACTAGCGGGGAGACCCAGTACTTC. Protein product: CASSVGGTSGETQYF.